The clone carrying this T cell receptor (beta chain) was seen only once. Using immunoSEQ multiplex PCR, the repertoire was profiled, and TCRdb retains in-frame clones only, with some absent. The table records around 50,000 clones, about 83% of them present only once. Germline CDR1 and CDR2: MDHEN and SYDVKM. CDR3 size: 12 residues. Losses at the gene ends were 11 bases for V and 0 bases for J; bases not matched to a gene: 3. These data belong to a study of T cell changes during pregnancy in multiple sclerosis. Sequenced material: peripheral blood from another person, used as feeder cells. The V gene is TRBV28, the J gene TRBJ1-2; TRBD1 matches at 7 bases. The source is a human donor whose cells served as feeder cells for cultures in a pregnancy study. In nucleotides, the CDR3 is TGTGCCGTCAGGGGGGCTAACTATGGCTACACCTTC. Its protein product is CAVRGANYGYTF.